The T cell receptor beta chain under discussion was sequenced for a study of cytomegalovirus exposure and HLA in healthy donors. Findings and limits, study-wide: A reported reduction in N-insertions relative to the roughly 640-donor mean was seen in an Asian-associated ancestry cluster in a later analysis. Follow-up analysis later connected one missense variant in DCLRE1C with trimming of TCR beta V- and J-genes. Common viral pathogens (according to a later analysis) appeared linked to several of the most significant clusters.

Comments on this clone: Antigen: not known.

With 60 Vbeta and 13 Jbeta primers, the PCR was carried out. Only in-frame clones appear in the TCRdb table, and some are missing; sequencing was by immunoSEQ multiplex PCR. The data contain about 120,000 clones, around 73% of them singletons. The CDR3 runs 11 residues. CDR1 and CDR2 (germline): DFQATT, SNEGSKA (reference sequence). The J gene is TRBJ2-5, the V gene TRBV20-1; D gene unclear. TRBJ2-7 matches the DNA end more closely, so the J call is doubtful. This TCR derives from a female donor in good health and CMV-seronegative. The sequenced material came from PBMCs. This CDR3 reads CSASLVNEQYF. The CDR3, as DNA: TGCAGTGCTAGCCTCGTCAACGAGCAGTACTTC.